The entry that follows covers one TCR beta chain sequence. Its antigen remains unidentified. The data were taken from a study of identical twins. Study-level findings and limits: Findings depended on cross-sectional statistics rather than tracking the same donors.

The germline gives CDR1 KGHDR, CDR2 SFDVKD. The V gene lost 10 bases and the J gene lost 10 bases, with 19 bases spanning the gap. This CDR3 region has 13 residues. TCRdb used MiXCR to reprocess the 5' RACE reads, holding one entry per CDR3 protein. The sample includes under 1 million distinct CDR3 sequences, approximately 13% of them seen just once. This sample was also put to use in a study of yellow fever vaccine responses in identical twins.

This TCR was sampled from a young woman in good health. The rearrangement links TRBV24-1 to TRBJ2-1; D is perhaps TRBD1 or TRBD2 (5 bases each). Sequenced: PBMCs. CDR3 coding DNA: TGTGCCACTCCCCAGGGACGACCTCGGGAGCAGTTCTTC. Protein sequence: CATPQGRPREQFF.